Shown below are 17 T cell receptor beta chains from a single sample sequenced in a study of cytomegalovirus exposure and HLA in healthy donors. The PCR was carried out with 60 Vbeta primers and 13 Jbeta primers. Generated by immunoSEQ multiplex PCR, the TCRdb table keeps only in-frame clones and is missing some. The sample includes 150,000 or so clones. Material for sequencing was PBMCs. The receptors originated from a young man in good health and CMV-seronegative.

The CDR3 reads CASSSSGRANEQYF. DNA for the CDR3: TGTGCCAGCAGCTCTAGCGGGAGGGCTAACGAGCAGTACTTC. The rearrangement joins TRBV7-2 to TRBJ2-7, with 12 bases identical to TRBD2. V trimming: 4 bases; J trimming: 5 bases; junction bases outside the gene matches: 3. The germline V gene has CDR1 SGHTA and CDR2 FQGNSA. The CDR3 covers 14 residues.

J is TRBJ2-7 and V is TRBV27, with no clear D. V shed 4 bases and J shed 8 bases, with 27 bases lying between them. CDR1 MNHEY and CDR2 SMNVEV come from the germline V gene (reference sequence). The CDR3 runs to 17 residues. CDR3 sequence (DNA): TGTGCCAGCAGTTCTCTCCGACAAGCACCCCCCTTCACGCAGCAGTACTTC. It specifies CASSSLRQAPPFTQQYF.

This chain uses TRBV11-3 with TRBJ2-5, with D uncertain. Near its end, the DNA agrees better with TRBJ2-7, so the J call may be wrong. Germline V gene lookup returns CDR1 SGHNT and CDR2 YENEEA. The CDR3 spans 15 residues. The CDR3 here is CASSLGQLGDYEQYF. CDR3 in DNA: TGTGCCAGCAGCCTCGGGCAACTTGGGGACTACGAGCAGTACTTC.

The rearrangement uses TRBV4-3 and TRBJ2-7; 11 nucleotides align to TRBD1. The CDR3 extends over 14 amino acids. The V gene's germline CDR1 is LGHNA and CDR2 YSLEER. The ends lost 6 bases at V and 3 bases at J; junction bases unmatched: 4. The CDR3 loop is CASRRDRGVYEQYF. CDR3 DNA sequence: TGCGCCAGCAGGCGGGACAGGGGGGTCTACGAGCAGTACTTC.

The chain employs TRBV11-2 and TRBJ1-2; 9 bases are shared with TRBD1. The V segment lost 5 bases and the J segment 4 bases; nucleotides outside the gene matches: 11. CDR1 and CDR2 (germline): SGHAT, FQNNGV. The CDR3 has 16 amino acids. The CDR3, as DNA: TGTGCCAGCAGCGACTTTTGGGACAGGGCCCCCTATGGCTACACCTTC. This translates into CASSDFWDRAPYGYTF.

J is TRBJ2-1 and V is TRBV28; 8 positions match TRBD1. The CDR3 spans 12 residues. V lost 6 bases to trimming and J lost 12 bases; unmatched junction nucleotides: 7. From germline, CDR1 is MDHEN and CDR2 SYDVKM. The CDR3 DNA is TGTGCCAGCAGCTGGGACAGGCGATGGCAGTTCTTC. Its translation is CASSWDRRWQFF.

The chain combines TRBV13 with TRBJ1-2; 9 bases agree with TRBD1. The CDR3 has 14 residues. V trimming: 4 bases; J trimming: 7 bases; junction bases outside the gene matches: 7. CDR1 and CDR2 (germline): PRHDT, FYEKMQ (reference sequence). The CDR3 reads CASSSGGQGRGYTF. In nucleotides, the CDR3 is TGTGCCAGCAGCTCGGGGGGACAGGGCCGTGGCTACACCTTC.

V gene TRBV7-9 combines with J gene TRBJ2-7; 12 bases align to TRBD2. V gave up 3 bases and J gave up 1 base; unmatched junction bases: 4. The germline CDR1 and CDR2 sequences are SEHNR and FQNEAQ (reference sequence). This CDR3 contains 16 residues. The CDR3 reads CASSFRLAGDSYEQYF. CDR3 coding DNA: TGTGCCAGCAGCTTTCGACTAGCGGGGGATTCCTACGAGCAGTACTTC.

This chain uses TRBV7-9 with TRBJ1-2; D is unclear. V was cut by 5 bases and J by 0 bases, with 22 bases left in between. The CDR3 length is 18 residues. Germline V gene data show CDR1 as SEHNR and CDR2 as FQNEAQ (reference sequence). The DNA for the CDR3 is TGTGCCAGCAGCCGTACTGGGCTACAGCAACAGTCTAACTATGGCTACACCTTC. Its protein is CASSRTGLQQQSNYGYTF.

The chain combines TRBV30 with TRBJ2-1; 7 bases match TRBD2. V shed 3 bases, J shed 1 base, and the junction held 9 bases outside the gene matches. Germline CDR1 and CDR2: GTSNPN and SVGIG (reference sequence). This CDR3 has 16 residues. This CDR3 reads CAWRAGTLRSYNEQFF. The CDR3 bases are TGTGCCTGGAGAGCGGGGACCCTAAGGTCCTACAATGAGCAGTTCTTC. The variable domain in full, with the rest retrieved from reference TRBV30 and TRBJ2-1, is SQTIHQWPATLVQPVGSPLSLECTVEGTSNPNLYWYRQAAGRGLQLLFYSVGIGQISSEVPQNLSASRPQDRQFILSSKKLLLSDSGFYLCAWRAGTLRSYNEQFFGPGTRLTVL.

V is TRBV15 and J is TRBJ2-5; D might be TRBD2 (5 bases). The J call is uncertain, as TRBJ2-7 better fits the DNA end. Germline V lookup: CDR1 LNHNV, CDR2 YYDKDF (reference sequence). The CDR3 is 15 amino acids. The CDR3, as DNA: TGTGCCACCAGCAGAGATTTGGATAGCGCTGGCGAGCAGTACTTC. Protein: CATSRDLDSAGEQYF.

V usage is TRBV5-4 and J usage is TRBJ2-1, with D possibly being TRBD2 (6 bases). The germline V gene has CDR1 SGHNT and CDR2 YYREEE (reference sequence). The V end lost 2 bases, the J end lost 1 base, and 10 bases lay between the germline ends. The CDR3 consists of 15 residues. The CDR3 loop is CASSLRLGSYNEQFF. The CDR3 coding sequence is TGTGCCAGCAGCTTACGACTAGGGTCCTACAATGAGCAGTTCTTC.

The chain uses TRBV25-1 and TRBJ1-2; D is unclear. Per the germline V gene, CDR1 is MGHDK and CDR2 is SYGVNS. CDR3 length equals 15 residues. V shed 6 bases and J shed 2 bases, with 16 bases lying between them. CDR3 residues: CASRANYIQNYGYTF. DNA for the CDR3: TGTGCCAGCAGAGCTAACTACATACAAAACTATGGCTACACCTTC.

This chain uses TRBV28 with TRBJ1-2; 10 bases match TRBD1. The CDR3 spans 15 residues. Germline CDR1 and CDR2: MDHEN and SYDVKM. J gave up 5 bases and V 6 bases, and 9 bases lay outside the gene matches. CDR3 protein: CASRPPGTGVYGYTF. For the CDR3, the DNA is TGTGCCAGCAGACCTCCCGGGACAGGGGTGTATGGCTACACCTTC.

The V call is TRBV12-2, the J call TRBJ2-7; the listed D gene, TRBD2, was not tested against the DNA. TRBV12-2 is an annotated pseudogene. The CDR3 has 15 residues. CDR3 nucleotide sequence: TGTGCAAGTCGCTGGCTAGCGGGTTGGGAATACGAGCAGTACTTC. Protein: CASRWLAGWEYEQYF.

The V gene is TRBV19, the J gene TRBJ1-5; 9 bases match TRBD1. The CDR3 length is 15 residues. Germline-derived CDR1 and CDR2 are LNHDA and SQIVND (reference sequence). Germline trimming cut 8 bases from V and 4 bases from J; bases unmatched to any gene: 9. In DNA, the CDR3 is TGTGCCAGTTATTTACAGGGGGCAATTAATCAGCCCCAGCATTTT. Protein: CASYLQGAINQPQHF.

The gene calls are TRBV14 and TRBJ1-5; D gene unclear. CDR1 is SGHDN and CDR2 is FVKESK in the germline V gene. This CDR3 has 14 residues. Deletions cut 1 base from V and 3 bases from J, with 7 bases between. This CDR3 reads CASSQGHLNQPQHF. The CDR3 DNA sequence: TGTGCCAGCAGCCAAGGACACCTCAATCAGCCCCAGCATTTT.